This TCR beta chain appears in the sequencing data of a study of shared clonotypes between healthy human individuals. About this clone itself: Its antigen is not known.

CDR3 length: 16 amino acids. The V gene's germline CDR1 is ENHRY and CDR2 SYGVKD. J was trimmed by 3 bases and V by 4 bases; bases with no gene match: 8. Study observations and caveats: Some clonotypes were shared by all four sorted-subset donors, while others were not shared. The non-shared ones had lower generation probabilities than the shared ones.

This was a deep-level run. Generated by immunoSEQ multiplex PCR, the TCRdb table keeps only in-frame clones and is missing some. The sample holds a few million clones, around 90% seen once. This rearrangement joins TRBV10-3 to TRBJ2-2; 7 bases agree with TRBD2. The sample was naive CD4+ T cells sorted from blood. The sample's subset: CD45RA+ positively selected. This receptor was taken from a man aged 18-30 years in good health. CDR3 protein: CAISAMGLPYTGELFF. CDR3 sequence (DNA): TGTGCCATCAGTGCCATGGGACTACCATACACCGGGGAGCTGTTTTTT.